One and the same sample provided the 22 T cell receptor beta chains below, sequenced in a study of human T cells and chemical hapten exposure. Sample time point: patch test 2, 6 weeks after DPC sensitization. Regarding treatment: therapeutic diphenylcyclopropenone sensitization with weekly scalp DPC. TCRdb itself ran the RACE reads through MiXCR, one entry per CDR3 protein. The sample includes more than 85,000 distinct CDR3 sequences, 9.2% seen only once; the top ten take about 3.1%. Here the sequenced sample was whole blood, taken in connection with sensitization to the hapten diphenylcyclopropenone (DPC). These receptors were obtained from a woman between 40 and 50 years old with alopecia areata. Some clones in this sample may be carry-over from other donors' samples.

Written as DNA, the CDR3 is TGTGCCAGCAGCCAGTGGACTAGCGGGCCGGGCGCCTACGAGCAGTACTTC. It yields the protein CASSQWTSGPGAYEQYF. The V call is TRBV4-2, the J call TRBJ2-7, with 11 bases that match TRBD2. Looked up from germline, CDR1 is LGHNA and CDR2 is YNFKEQ. The CDR3 contains 17 residues. Unmatched junction bases numbered 9, after V lost 3 bases and J lost 2 bases.

The chain couples TRBV4-3 to TRBJ2-1; D unresolved. The CDR3 loop spans 18 amino acids. Germline V gives CDR1 LGHNA, CDR2 YSLEER. The V gene lost 0 bases and the J gene lost 8 bases, with 23 bases spanning the gap. The CDR3 here is CASSQDPPTTTEGYEQFF. CDR3 coding DNA: TGCGCCAGCAGCCAAGATCCACCGACAACAACCGAAGGCTATGAGCAGTTCTTC.

This clonotype came up many times. The CDR3 spells CSAPMPPNQPQHF. The CDR3 DNA is TGCAGTGCTCCGATGCCCCCAAATCAGCCCCAGCATTTT. The chain employs TRBV20-1 and TRBJ1-5; D call uncertain. The length of the CDR3 is 13 residues. Germline CDR1 is DFQATT and CDR2 is SNEGSKA (reference sequence). The germline V and J ends were trimmed by 5 bases and 4 bases, with 12 bases remaining between them.

The chain has TRBV7-6 and TRBJ2-7, with D perhaps TRBD1 or TRBD2 (6 bases each). This CDR3 has 17 amino acids. Germline values: CDR1 SGHVS, CDR2 FNYEAQ. V was pared by 5 bases and J by 0 bases, with 20 bases between. The CDR3 DNA follows: TGTGCCAGCAGCCCCCTGCGGTGGGGGGCGATCTCCTACGAGCAGTACTTC. Protein product: CASSPLRWGAISYEQYF.

There are a few counts of this clonotype. The CDR3 sequence: CASSQDGTSSFGQYF. CDR3 coding DNA: TGCGCCAGCAGCCAAGATGGGACTAGCTCATTCGGGCAGTACTTC. The chain recombines TRBV4-3 with TRBJ2-7, with TRBD2 matching over 9 bases. V was pared by 0 bases and J by 9 bases, with 9 bases of the junction left unmatched. This CDR3 has 15 amino acids. In germline, CDR1 is LGHNA, CDR2 YSLEER.

The table lists this clonotype with many counts. V is TRBV3-1 and J is TRBJ2-7; D is undetermined. V was shortened by 4 bases and J by 2 bases, with 9 bases between the two germline ends. The CDR3 is made up of 13 amino acids. Germline CDR1 is LGHDT and CDR2 is YNNKEL (reference sequence). CDR3 nucleotides: TGTGCCAGCAGCCCACCCTGGACCTACGAGCAGTACTTC. It is translated as CASSPPWTYEQYF.

The J gene is TRBJ1-6, the V gene TRBV10-2; possible D gene TRBD1, 5 bases. CDR1 and CDR2 (germline): WSHSY, SAAADI. V dropped 3 bases and J dropped 10 bases, with 10 bases sitting between them. The CDR3 consists of 13 residues. The CDR3 is CASSDREGSPLHF. CDR3 in DNA: TGCGCCAGCAGTGACAGGGAAGGGTCACCCCTCCACTTT.

This clonotype was found many times. The V and J genes are TRBV3-1 and TRBJ2-1; 11 nucleotides line up with TRBD2. V was pared by 2 bases and J by 4 bases, with 4 bases of the junction left unmatched. This CDR3 has 16 amino acids. CDR1 and CDR2 from the germline V gene are LGHDT and YNNKEL (reference sequence). The CDR3 nucleotides read TGTGCCAGCAGCCAATTAGCGGGGGGGCAGTACAATGAGCAGTTCTTC. Residues: CASSQLAGGQYNEQFF.

This clonotype appeared many times. V is TRBV5-1 and J is TRBJ1-1; no firm D call. CDR1 is SGHRS, CDR2 YFSETQ, per germline. The CDR3 totals 15 residues. Trimming stripped 2 bases from V and 2 bases from J, with 13 bases between. This chain's CDR3 is CASSLLPGSNTEAFF. The CDR3 bases are TGCGCCAGCAGCTTATTACCGGGATCTAACACTGAAGCTTTCTTT. Combining the CDR3 with reference TRBV5-1 and TRBJ1-1 gives the whole variable domain KAGVTQTPRYLIKTRGQQVTLSCSPISGHRSVSWYQQTPGQGLQFLFEYFSETQRNKGNFPGRFSGRQFSNSRSEMNVSTLELGDSALYLCASSLLPGSNTEAFFGQGTRLTVV.

This clonotype was recorded once. A clone one base away is much larger, so this may be a read error. This chain joins TRBV4-1 and TRBJ2-2, with D uncertain. CDR1 and CDR2 (germline): MGHRA, YSYEKL. The CDR3 extends over 14 amino acids. CDR3 nucleotide sequence: TGCGTCAGCAGCCAACCGTTAGAGACCGGGGAGCTGTTTTTT. As protein: CVSSQPLETGELFF.

Regarding this clonotype: A much larger clone lies a single base off, so this may be a read error. The chain combines TRBV6-2 or TRBV6-3 with TRBJ2-2; 7 bases line up with TRBD2. CDR1 is MNHEY and CDR2 is SVGEGT in the germline V gene. This CDR3 has 15 residues. V lost 10 bases, J lost 3 bases, and 11 bases stayed unmatched. The CDR3 loop is CANTPGTTDTGELFF. The CDR3 bases are TGTGCCAACACCCCCGGGACTACCGACACCGGGGAGCTGTTTTTT.

The chain joins TRBV5-5 to TRBJ2-7, with 9 bases lining up with TRBD1. Germline trimming cut 4 bases from V and 3 bases from J; bases unmatched to any gene: 8. The CDR3 runs to 15 residues. Germline V gene sequence: CDR1 SGHKS, CDR2 YYEKEE (reference sequence). CDR3 amino acids: CASSRGDRAIYEQYF. CDR3 bases: TGTGCCAGCAGCCGGGGGGACAGGGCCATCTACGAGCAGTACTTC.

This chain connects TRBV29-1 to TRBJ2-1; TRBD2 matches 8 bases. The CDR3 contains 15 residues. Germline CDR1 and CDR2: SQVTM and ANQGSEA. Germline trimming cut 2 bases from V and 4 bases from J; bases unmatched to any gene: 7. DNA of the CDR3: TGCAGCGTTGAACTAACTAGCGGCATTTACAATGAGCAGTTCTTC. Protein product: CSVELTSGIYNEQFF.

This clonotype was seen a handful of times. This chain's CDR3 is CASSLSGGHTGELFF. The CDR3 coding sequence is TGTGCCAGCAGCCTTAGCGGGGGGCACACCGGGGAGCTGTTTTTT. The chain combines TRBV7-2 with TRBJ2-2; the match to TRBD2 covers 10 bases. Losses at the gene ends were 5 bases for V and 3 bases for J; bases not matched to a gene: 3. This CDR3 has 15 amino acids. From germline, CDR1 is SGHTA and CDR2 FQGNSA.

This clonotype showed up many times. This chain uses TRBV25-1 with TRBJ1-6; possible D gene TRBD1, 6 bases. V lost 9 bases to trimming and J lost 9 bases, with 27 bases between them. Germline V gene data show CDR1 as MGHDK and CDR2 as SYGVNS. The CDR3 is 17 residues long. The CDR3 sequence is CASTTGDISYSSSPLHF. The DNA for the CDR3 is TGTGCCAGTACAACGGGGGACATCTCCTATAGTAGTTCACCCCTCCACTTT. Full variable domain (missing parts from reference TRBV25-1 and TRBJ1-6): EADIYQTPRYLVIGTGKKITLECSQTMGHDKMYWYQQDPGMELHLIHYSYGVNSTEKGDLSSESTVSRIRTEHFPLTLESARPSHTSQYLCASTTGDISYSSSPLHFGNGTRLTVT.

The chain couples TRBV9 to TRBJ2-1; TRBD2 might be the D (7 bases). Germline V gene data show CDR1 as SGDLS and CDR2 as YYNGEE. Trimming took off 0 bases at V and 2 bases at J, with 9 bases between the two ends. The CDR3 consists of 15 residues. CDR3: CASSVGGGPYNEQFF. The CDR3 DNA reads TGTGCCAGCAGCGTAGGGGGGGGCCCCTACAATGAGCAGTTCTTC.

This clonotype was recorded a few times. V and J are TRBV3-1 and TRBJ1-1; TRBD1 matches 10 bases. J was trimmed by 3 bases and V by 6 bases; bases with no gene match: 4. CDR1 is LGHDT, CDR2 YNNKEL, per germline (reference sequence). CDR3 length equals 14 residues. CDR3 DNA sequence: TGTGCCAGCAGAACCGGGACAGGGGACACTGAAGCTTTCTTT. It codes for CASRTGTGDTEAFF.

This clonotype came up many times. The chain has TRBV29-1 and TRBJ1-6; D remains ambiguous. Germline CDR1 reads SQVTM; CDR2 reads ANQGSEA. CDR3 length: 16 amino acids. This CDR3 reads CRDLPLSGRDNSPLHF. The CDR3 bases are TGCAGAGACCTCCCCCTCTCGGGCCGGGATAATTCACCCCTCCACTTT.

Ten or more counts support this clonotype. The chain is built from TRBV12-3 or TRBV12-4 and TRBJ1-1; D ambiguous. The CDR3 extends over 14 amino acids. V dropped 6 bases and J dropped 5 bases, with 16 bases sitting between them. CDR3 bases: TGTGCCAGCAGCTCTCTCTACATTGGGACTGAAGCTTTCTTT. This translates into CASSSLYIGTEAFF.

This clonotype was seen at least ten times. The CDR3 DNA reads TGTGCCAGCAGTTACGCCCGGACAGGGCTATATCAGCCCCAGCATTTT. Translating it yields CASSYARTGLYQPQHF. The J gene is TRBJ1-5, the V gene TRBV6-2 or TRBV6-3; 8 nucleotides agree with TRBD1. V shed 2 bases and J 5 bases; nucleotides not matched to a gene: 8. The V gene's germline CDR1 is MNHEY and CDR2 SVGEGT. The CDR3 is 16 amino acids.

This clonotype turned up a few times. The gene calls are TRBV3-1 and TRBJ1-6, with 10 bases identical to TRBD1. The germline V gene encodes CDR1 LGHDT and CDR2 YNNKEL (reference sequence). The CDR3 covers 16 residues. J lost 10 bases, V lost 1 base, and 7 bases had no gene match. The CDR3, as DNA: TGTGCCAGCAGCCAAGGGACAGGGGGTTTTCGGTCACCCCTCCACTTT. Its translation is CASSQGTGGFRSPLHF.

This clonotype was recorded many times. The chain carries TRBV5-1 and TRBJ1-2, with a weak D call TRBD1 (5 bases). The V end lost 3 bases, the J end lost 6 bases, and 15 bases lay between the germline ends. In germline, CDR1 is SGHRS, CDR2 YFSETQ. This CDR3 region has 14 residues. CDR3 in DNA: TGCGCCAGCAGCTCCGGGACGGATTATGATGGCTACACCTTC. It yields the protein CASSSGTDYDGYTF. The full variable domain, rest sourced from reference TRBV5-1 and TRBJ1-2, is KAGVTQTPRYLIKTRGQQVTLSCSPISGHRSVSWYQQTPGQGLQFLFEYFSETQRNKGNFPGRFSGRQFSNSRSEMNVSTLELGDSALYLCASSSGTDYDGYTFGSGTRLTVV.